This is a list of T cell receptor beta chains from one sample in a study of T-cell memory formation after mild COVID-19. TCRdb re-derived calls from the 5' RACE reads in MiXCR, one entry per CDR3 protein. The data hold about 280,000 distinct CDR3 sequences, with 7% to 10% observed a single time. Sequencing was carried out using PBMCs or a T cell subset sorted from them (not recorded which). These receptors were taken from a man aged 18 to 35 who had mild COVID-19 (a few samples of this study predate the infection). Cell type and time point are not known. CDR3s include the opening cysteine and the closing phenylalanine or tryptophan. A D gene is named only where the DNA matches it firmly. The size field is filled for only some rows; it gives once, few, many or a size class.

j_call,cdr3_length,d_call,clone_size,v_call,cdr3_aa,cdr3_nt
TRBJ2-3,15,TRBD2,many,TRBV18,CASSPAGLVADTQYF,TGTGCCAGCTCTCCTGCGGGACTAGTAGCAGATACGCAGTATTTT
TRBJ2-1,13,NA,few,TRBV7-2,CASSLPVPMEQFF,TGTGCCAGCAGCCTCCCCGTCCCAATGGAGCAGTTCTTC
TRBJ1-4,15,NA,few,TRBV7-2,CASSFEAGGDEKLFF,TGTGCCAGCAGCTTCGAGGCTGGGGGGGATGAAAAACTGTTTTTT
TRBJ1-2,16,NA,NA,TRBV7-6,CASSLIRGQGNYGYTF,TGTGCCAGCAGCTTAATCCGGGGGCAGGGGAACTATGGCTACACCTTC
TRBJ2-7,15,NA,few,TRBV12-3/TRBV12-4,CASSLGAGTSDEQYF,TGTGCCAGCAGTTTGGGGGCAGGGACCAGCGACGAGCAGTACTTC
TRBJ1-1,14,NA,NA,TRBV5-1,CASSRTLTVGKAFF,TGCGCCAGCAGCCGCACTCTAACTGTTGGGAAAGCTTTCTTT
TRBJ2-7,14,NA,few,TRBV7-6,CASSQGRGSYEQYF,TGTGCCAGCAGTCAAGGCCGGGGATCCTACGAGCAGTACTTC
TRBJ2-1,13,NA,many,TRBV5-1,CASSFPLGNEQFF,TGCGCCAGCAGCTTTCCGTTGGGCAATGAGCAGTTCTTC
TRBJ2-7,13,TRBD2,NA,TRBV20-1,CSVSGGGFYEQYF,TGCAGTGTCAGCGGCGGGGGATTCTACGAGCAGTACTTC
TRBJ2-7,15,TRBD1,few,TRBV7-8,CASSLAGTGAQEQYF,TGTGCCAGCAGCTTAGCCGGGACAGGGGCACAGGAGCAGTACTTC
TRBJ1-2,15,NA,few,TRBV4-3,CASSTKPGRVEGYTF,TGCGCCAGCAGTACCAAACCGGGACGGGTTGAGGGCTACACCTTC
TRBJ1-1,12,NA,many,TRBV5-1,CASSLEGVGAFF,TGCGCCAGCAGCTTGGAGGGTGTCGGAGCTTTCTTT
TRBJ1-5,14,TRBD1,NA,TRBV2,CASTGTGGNQPQHF,TGTGCCAGCACTGGGACAGGGGGTAATCAGCCCCAGCATTTT
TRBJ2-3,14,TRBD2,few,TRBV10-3,CAISWEGSTDTQYF,TGTGCCATTAGCTGGGAGGGTAGCACAGATACGCAGTATTTT
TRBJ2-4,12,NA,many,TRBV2,CASGYAKNIQYF,TGTGCCAGCGGGTACGCCAAAAACATTCAGTACTTC
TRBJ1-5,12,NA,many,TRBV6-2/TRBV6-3,CASASSYQPQHF,TGTGCCAGCGCTTCCTCCTATCAGCCCCAGCATTTT
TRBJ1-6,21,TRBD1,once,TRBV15,CATSREAPRGQGSPYNSPLHF,TGTGCCACCAGCAGAGAAGCCCCCCGAGGACAGGGAAGTCCGTATAATTCACCCCTCCACTTT
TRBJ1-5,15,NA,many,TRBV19,CASSITPSPTQPQHF,TGTGCCAGTAGTATAACCCCGAGCCCTACTCAGCCCCAGCATTTT
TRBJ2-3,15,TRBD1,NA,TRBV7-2,CASSIRQGATDTQYF,TGTGCCAGCAGCATAAGACAGGGCGCCACAGATACGCAGTATTTT
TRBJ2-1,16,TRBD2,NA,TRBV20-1,CSARDEAGHSYNEQFF,TGCAGTGCTAGAGATGAAGCGGGGCACTCTTACAATGAGCAGTTCTTC
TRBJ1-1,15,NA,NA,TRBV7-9,CASSPPLKGSTEAFF,TGTGCCAGCAGCCCCCCTCTCAAGGGGAGCACTGAAGCTTTCTTT
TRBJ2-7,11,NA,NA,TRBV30,CAWDRSYEQYF,TGTGCCTGGGACCGTTCTTACGAGCAGTACTTC
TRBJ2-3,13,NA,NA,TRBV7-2,CASSLLRKDTQYF,TGTGCCAGCAGCTTACTAAGGAAAGATACGCAGTATTTT
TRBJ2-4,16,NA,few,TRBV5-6,CASSAARLVAKNIQYF,TGTGCCAGCAGCGCGGCGAGACTCGTAGCCAAAAACATTCAGTACTTC
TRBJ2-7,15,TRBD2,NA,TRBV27,CASRSSGGGSYEQYF,TGTGCCAGCAGAAGTAGCGGGGGGGGCTCCTACGAGCAGTACTTC
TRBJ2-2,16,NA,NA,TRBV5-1,CASALLTDANTGELFF,TGCGCCAGCGCGTTACTGACAGACGCGAACACCGGGGAGCTGTTTTTT
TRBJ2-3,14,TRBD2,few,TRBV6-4,CASSPTSVVDTQYF,TGTGCCAGCAGCCCGACTAGCGTTGTAGATACGCAGTATTTT
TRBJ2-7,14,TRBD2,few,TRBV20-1,CSASGLAGAPKQYF,TGCAGTGCCAGCGGGCTAGCGGGAGCACCGAAGCAGTACTTC
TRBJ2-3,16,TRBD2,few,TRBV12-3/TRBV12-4,CASSRAGTSGLDTQYF,TGTGCCAGCAGTCGCGCCGGGACTAGCGGCCTTGATACGCAGTATTTT
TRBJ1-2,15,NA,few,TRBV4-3,CASSQEIQAYPGYTF,TGCGCCAGCAGCCAAGAGATACAGGCTTATCCGGGCTACACCTTC
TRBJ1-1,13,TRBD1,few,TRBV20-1,CSARGDSNTEAFF,TGCAGTGCTAGAGGGGACAGTAACACTGAAGCTTTCTTT
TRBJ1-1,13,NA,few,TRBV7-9,CASSFSPRGEAFF,TGTGCCAGCAGCTTTTCCCCAAGGGGGGAAGCTTTCTTT
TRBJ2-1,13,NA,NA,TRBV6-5,CASSYPGHNEQFF,TGTGCCAGCAGTTACCCAGGGCACAATGAGCAGTTCTTC
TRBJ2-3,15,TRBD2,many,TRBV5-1,CASSFSGGAGDTQYF,TGCGCCAGCAGCTTTAGCGGGGGGGCCGGAGATACGCAGTATTTT
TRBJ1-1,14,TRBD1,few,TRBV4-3,CASSQGDRVGEAFF,TGCGCCAGCAGCCAGGGAGACAGGGTCGGTGAAGCTTTCTTT